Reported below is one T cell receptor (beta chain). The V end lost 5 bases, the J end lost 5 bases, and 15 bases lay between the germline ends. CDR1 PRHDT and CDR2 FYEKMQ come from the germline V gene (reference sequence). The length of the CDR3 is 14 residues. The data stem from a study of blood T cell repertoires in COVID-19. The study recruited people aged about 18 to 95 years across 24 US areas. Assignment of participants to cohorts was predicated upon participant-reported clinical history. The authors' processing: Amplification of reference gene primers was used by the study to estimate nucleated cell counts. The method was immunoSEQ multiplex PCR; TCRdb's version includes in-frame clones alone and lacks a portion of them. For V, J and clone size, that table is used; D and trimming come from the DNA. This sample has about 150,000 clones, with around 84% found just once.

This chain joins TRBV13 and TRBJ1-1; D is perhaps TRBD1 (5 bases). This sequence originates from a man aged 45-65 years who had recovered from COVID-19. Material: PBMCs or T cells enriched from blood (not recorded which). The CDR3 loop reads CASSVMQGGTEAFF. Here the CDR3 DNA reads TGTGCCAGCAGCGTGATGCAGGGTGGGACTGAAGCTTTCTTT.